The 7 T cell receptor beta chains reported below all come from one sample, sequenced in a study of blood T cell repertoires in COVID-19. TCRdb keeps only in-frame clones here, not all; method: immunoSEQ multiplex PCR. The table includes hundreds of thousands of clones, around 90% detected once. The sequencing sample was made of PBMCs or T cells enriched from blood (not recorded which). Receptor source: an older woman in a cohort exposed to, infected with or recovered from COVID-19 (not recorded which).

The chain couples TRBV15 to TRBJ1-1, with D perhaps matching TRBD1 (6 bases). The CDR3 covers 14 residues. Germline assignment: CDR1 LNHNV and CDR2 YYDKDF (reference sequence). The V end was cut by 5 bases, the J end by 2 bases, with 12 bases between. CDR3 protein: CATSPDSLNTEAFF. Written as DNA, the CDR3 is TGTGCCACCAGCCCGGACAGCCTAAACACTGAAGCTTTCTTT. Drawing the rest from reference TRBV15 and TRBJ1-1, the complete variable domain is DAMVIQNPRYQVTQFGKPVTLSCSQTLNHNVMYWYQQKSSQAPKLLFHYYDKDFNNEADTPDNFQSRRPNTSFCFLDIRSPGLGDTAMYLCATSPDSLNTEAFFGQGTRLTVV.

V usage is TRBV11-3 and J usage is TRBJ2-5, with 7 bases aligning to TRBD1. J lost 4 bases, V lost 8 bases, and 7 bases had no gene match. The CDR3 runs 13 residues. Germline V gene sequence: CDR1 SGHNT, CDR2 YENEEA. This CDR3 is CASGQQGRETQYF. The CDR3 DNA sequence: TGTGCCAGCGGACAACAGGGGCGAGAGACCCAGTACTTC.

V usage is TRBV4-2 and J usage is TRBJ2-7; 12 bases map to TRBD2. Trimming took 0 bases from V and 3 from J; bases not matched to a gene: 15. CDR3 length: 20 residues. Germline V gene data show CDR1 as LGHNA and CDR2 as YNFKEQ. The CDR3 nucleotides are TGTGCCAGCAGCCAAGAAAGTACGACTAGCGGGAGTTATAGCGGCTACGAGCAGTACTTC. Translation: CASSQESTTSGSYSGYEQYF.

The gene calls are TRBV7-3 and TRBJ2-5; TRBD2 agrees at 8 bases. V gave up 1 base and J gave up 4 bases; unmatched junction bases: 8. CDR1 is SGHTA and CDR2 is FQGTGA in the germline V gene. This CDR3 contains 16 residues. CDR3 sequence reads: CASSLNPAAGGETQYF. The DNA of the CDR3 is TGTGCCAGCAGCTTAAACCCCGCCGCGGGAGGAGAGACCCAGTACTTC.

This chain joins TRBV30 and TRBJ1-2, with D possibly TRBD1 on 5 matching bases. The germline gives CDR1 GTSNPN, CDR2 SVGIG (reference sequence). The V gene lost 4 bases and the J gene lost 3 bases, with 12 bases spanning the gap. The CDR3 has 13 amino acids. For the CDR3, the DNA is TGTGCCTGGACAGGGATGAGTTACTATGGCTACACCTTC. Translation: CAWTGMSYYGYTF.

The gene calls are TRBV5-8 and TRBJ2-3; 10 bases match TRBD1. Trimming took 3 bases from V and 3 from J; bases not matched to a gene: 4. Germline V lookup: CDR1 SGHTS, CDR2 YDEGEE. This CDR3 is 15 amino acids long. CDR3: CASSSGTGVTDTQYF. CDR3 nucleotide sequence: TGTGCCAGCAGCTCCGGGACAGGGGTGACAGATACGCAGTATTTT.

The rearrangement joins TRBV20-1 to TRBJ1-2, with a tentative D call TRBD1 (6 bases). V lost 7 bases, J lost 10 bases, and 13 bases lay in between. The CDR3 length is 10 residues. The germline gives CDR1 DFQATT, CDR2 SNEGSKA (reference sequence). CDR3 DNA: TGCAGTGGCGGGGGCAATATCTACACCTTC. Protein: CSGGGNIYTF.